This T cell receptor beta chain was identified in a study of blood T cell repertoires in COVID-19. As for the study in general: COVID-19 samples collected from the United States, Italy and Spain covered acute and convalescent phases.

Authors' data handling: By means of reference gene primer amplification, nucleated cell counts were estimated. Generated by immunoSEQ multiplex PCR, the TCRdb table keeps only in-frame clones and is missing some. V and J calls and clone size are given by that table; D and trimming were obtained from the DNA. Of roughly 200,000 clones listed, about 87% are singletons. Germline trimming cut 5 bases from V and 2 bases from J; bases unmatched to any gene: 5. The CDR3 contains 15 residues. Germline V CDR1 and CDR2: SGHTA, FQGNSA. The receptor was derived from a man aged 25-45 years who had recovered from COVID-19. This chain links TRBV7-2 with TRBJ2-1, with 8 positions matching TRBD2. Sequenced sample: PBMCs or T cells enriched from blood (not recorded which). In nucleotides, the CDR3 is TGTGCCAGCAGCGCTCGGGGGGGCCCCTACAATGAGCAGTTCTTC. Amino acids: CASSARGGPYNEQFF.